Listed below are T cell receptor beta chains from one sample, sequenced in a study of Ad26.COV2.S vaccination and SARS-CoV-2 variants. Assay used: immunoSEQ multiplex PCR; TCRdb lists only in-frame clones, some missing. Found here are fewer than 100,000 clones, approximately 81% of them singletons; the top ten hold 15% to 20%. Sequencing used peripheral blood, obtained after recovery from COVID-19. These receptors were collected from a human donor who had recovered from COVID-19. Both conserved end residues are part of each CDR3. The D gene is left open where the match is weak. Clone size is shown for a subset of rows, as once, few, many or a class of expanded clone.

v_call: TRBV7-2
j_call: TRBJ1-1
d_call: NA
clone_size: NA
cdr3_nt: TGTGCCAGCAGCTTGACAGTGAACACTGAAGCTTTCTTT
cdr3_aa: CASSLTVNTEAFF

v_call: TRBV18
j_call: TRBJ1-5
d_call: TRBD1
clone_size: few
cdr3_nt: TGTGCCAGCTCACTCCAGGGGGCGGATCAGCCCCAGCATTTT
cdr3_aa: CASSLQGADQPQHF

v_call: TRBV4-1
j_call: TRBJ1-2
d_call: NA
clone_size: NA
cdr3_nt: TGCGCCAGCAGCCAAAATGCAGGCTATGGCTACACCTTC
cdr3_aa: CASSQNAGYGYTF

v_call: TRBV10-2
j_call: TRBJ1-1
d_call: NA
clone_size: NA
cdr3_nt: TGCGCCACCTCAACCCGACTGAACACTGAAGCTTTCTTT
cdr3_aa: CATSTRLNTEAFF

v_call: TRBV29-1
j_call: TRBJ1-2
d_call: NA
clone_size: NA
cdr3_nt: TGCAGCGTTGTAGAGGTCGGGGTCGGCTACACCTTC
cdr3_aa: CSVVEVGVGYTF

v_call: TRBV19
j_call: TRBJ2-1
d_call: TRBD2
clone_size: once
cdr3_nt: TGTGCCAGTAGTATCGGAGCGGGGAGACACAATGAGCAGTTCTTC
cdr3_aa: CASSIGAGRHNEQFF

v_call: TRBV19
j_call: TRBJ1-2
d_call: NA
clone_size: NA
cdr3_nt: TGTGCCAGTAGTGTAGCCAGGGGATCCTTCTATGGCTACACCTTC
cdr3_aa: CASSVARGSFYGYTF

v_call: TRBV7-2
j_call: TRBJ2-3
d_call: TRBD2
clone_size: NA
cdr3_nt: TGTGCCAGCAGCTTACTAGCGGGAGGGCCAGATACGCAGTATTTT
cdr3_aa: CASSLLAGGPDTQYF

v_call: TRBV5-4
j_call: TRBJ2-7
d_call: NA
clone_size: NA
cdr3_nt: TGTGCCAGCAGCTTGGGGTACTCCACCTACGAGCAGTACTTC
cdr3_aa: CASSLGYSTYEQYF

v_call: TRBV25-1
j_call: TRBJ2-7
d_call: TRBD2
clone_size: NA
cdr3_nt: TGTGCCAGCGGGCTAGCGGGAGTCGAGCAGTACTTC
cdr3_aa: CASGLAGVEQYF

v_call: TRBV2
j_call: TRBJ2-7
d_call: NA
clone_size: NA
cdr3_nt: TGTGCCAGCAGTGGAAGGTACGAGCAGTACTTC
cdr3_aa: CASSGRYEQYF

v_call: TRBV3-1/TRBV3-2
j_call: TRBJ2-1
d_call: TRBD2
clone_size: few
cdr3_nt: TGTGCCAGCAGCATCAAAGCCGGGACTAGCCAGAATGAGCAGTTCTTC
cdr3_aa: CASSIKAGTSQNEQFF

v_call: TRBV9
j_call: TRBJ2-1
d_call: NA
clone_size: NA
cdr3_nt: TGTGCCAGCAGCCCCCCGGACTACAATGAGCAGTTCTTC
cdr3_aa: CASSPPDYNEQFF

v_call: TRBV11-2
j_call: TRBJ1-5
d_call: NA
clone_size: NA
cdr3_nt: TGTGCCAGCAGCCCGAGGGGGGGCTGGAATCAGCCCCAGCATTTT
cdr3_aa: CASSPRGGWNQPQHF

v_call: TRBV4-1
j_call: TRBJ1-2
d_call: NA
clone_size: NA
cdr3_nt: TGCGCCAGCAGCCAAGATCGAGGGGACCTGGGGTTCTATGGCTACACCTTC
cdr3_aa: CASSQDRGDLGFYGYTF

v_call: TRBV5-1
j_call: TRBJ1-1
d_call: NA
clone_size: NA
cdr3_nt: TGCGCCAGCAGCTCCGAAAACCTCTTCGCGGCTTTCTTT
cdr3_aa: CASSSENLFAAFF

v_call: TRBV10-3
j_call: TRBJ2-4
d_call: NA
clone_size: NA
cdr3_nt: TGTGCCATCAGTCGGGACGGTTCAGCCAAAAACATTCAGTACTTC
cdr3_aa: CAISRDGSAKNIQYF

v_call: TRBV15
j_call: TRBJ2-2
d_call: NA
clone_size: NA
cdr3_nt: TGTGCCACCAGCAGGGGCTCGAACACCGGGGAGCTGTTTTTT
cdr3_aa: CATSRGSNTGELFF

v_call: TRBV11-2
j_call: TRBJ2-1
d_call: NA
clone_size: NA
cdr3_nt: TGTGCCAGCAGCTTAGATCTGTACAATGAGCAGTTCTTC
cdr3_aa: CASSLDLYNEQFF

v_call: TRBV9
j_call: TRBJ2-3
d_call: TRBD2
clone_size: NA
cdr3_nt: TGTGCCAGCAGCGTAGGCGCTAGCGGGAGAATCGCAGATACGCAGTATTTT
cdr3_aa: CASSVGASGRIADTQYF

v_call: TRBV20-1
j_call: TRBJ2-1
d_call: TRBD2
clone_size: NA
cdr3_nt: TGCAGTGCGAGACTAGCGGAACAGCAGTTCTTC
cdr3_aa: CSARLAEQQFF

v_call: TRBV5-1
j_call: TRBJ2-7
d_call: TRBD2
clone_size: NA
cdr3_nt: TGCGCCAGCAGCTTGGAAGCGGGAAGGGTGTACGAGCAGTACTTC
cdr3_aa: CASSLEAGRVYEQYF

v_call: TRBV21-1
j_call: TRBJ2-5
d_call: NA
clone_size: many
cdr3_nt: TGTGCCAGCAGCAGGGACAGGGGGCCAGAGACCCAGTACTTC
cdr3_aa: CASSRDRGPETQYF

v_call: TRBV19
j_call: TRBJ1-1
d_call: NA
clone_size: NA
cdr3_nt: TGTGCCAGTTCGACATCGGAGAACACTGAAGCTTTCTTT
cdr3_aa: CASSTSENTEAFF

v_call: TRBV28
j_call: TRBJ2-5
d_call: TRBD1
clone_size: NA
cdr3_nt: TGTGCCAGTTTACTGGGAGGACAGGGGGCTGGGGAGACCCAGTACTTC
cdr3_aa: CASLLGGQGAGETQYF

v_call: TRBV4-3
j_call: TRBJ2-3
d_call: NA
clone_size: NA
cdr3_nt: TGCGCCAGCAGCCAATCTAGGGTTAGTACGCAGTATTTT
cdr3_aa: CASSQSRVSTQYF

v_call: TRBV6-2/TRBV6-3
j_call: TRBJ1-2
d_call: NA
clone_size: NA
cdr3_nt: TGTGCCAGCAGTTACGTCGTGGGACGGCCATTCTATGGCTACACCTTC
cdr3_aa: CASSYVVGRPFYGYTF

v_call: TRBV7-9
j_call: TRBJ2-3
d_call: NA
clone_size: NA
cdr3_nt: TGTGCCAGCAGCAAGCAGACAGATACGCAGTATTTT
cdr3_aa: CASSKQTDTQYF

v_call: TRBV6-6
j_call: TRBJ1-1
d_call: TRBD1
clone_size: NA
cdr3_nt: TGTGCCAGCAGTCTCCTCCAGACAGGGGGCGAAACCACTGAAGCTTTCTTT
cdr3_aa: CASSLLQTGGETTEAFF

v_call: TRBV5-1
j_call: TRBJ1-1
d_call: NA
clone_size: NA
cdr3_nt: TGCGCCAGCAGGGGCGGGACAAGAAACACTGAAGCTTTCTTT
cdr3_aa: CASRGGTRNTEAFF

v_call: TRBV4-1
j_call: TRBJ2-7
d_call: NA
clone_size: NA
cdr3_nt: TGCGCCAGCAGCCATCAGGTGGGAAGCTCCTACGAGCAGTACTTC
cdr3_aa: CASSHQVGSSYEQYF